The entry that follows covers one T cell receptor beta chain sequence. These data are taken from a study of blood T cell repertoires in COVID-19. Background on the study: The cDNA or gDNA used as material had been derived from T cells, B-cell-depleted T cells, or PBMCs.

Original data processing: Nucleated cell number was recorded as an estimate derived from reference gene primer amplification. Generated by immunoSEQ multiplex PCR, the TCRdb table keeps only in-frame clones and is missing some. The V and J calls and clone size come from that table; D and trimming were worked out from the DNA. The table lists about 82,000 clones, about 82% of them singletons, with about 20% in the top ten. Germline V gene data show CDR1 as SQVTM and CDR2 as ANQGSEA. Trimming pared 3 bases from V and 4 bases from J, leaving 11 bases between. The CDR3 has 13 residues. The chain combines TRBV29-1 with TRBJ2-3; D perhaps matches TRBD2 (6 bases). The sequence was collected from an older man with active or convalescent COVID-19. What was sequenced was peripheral blood. The chain's CDR3 is CSVERGRADTQYF. DNA for the CDR3: TGCAGCGTTGAGCGGGGCCGGGCAGATACGCAGTATTTT.